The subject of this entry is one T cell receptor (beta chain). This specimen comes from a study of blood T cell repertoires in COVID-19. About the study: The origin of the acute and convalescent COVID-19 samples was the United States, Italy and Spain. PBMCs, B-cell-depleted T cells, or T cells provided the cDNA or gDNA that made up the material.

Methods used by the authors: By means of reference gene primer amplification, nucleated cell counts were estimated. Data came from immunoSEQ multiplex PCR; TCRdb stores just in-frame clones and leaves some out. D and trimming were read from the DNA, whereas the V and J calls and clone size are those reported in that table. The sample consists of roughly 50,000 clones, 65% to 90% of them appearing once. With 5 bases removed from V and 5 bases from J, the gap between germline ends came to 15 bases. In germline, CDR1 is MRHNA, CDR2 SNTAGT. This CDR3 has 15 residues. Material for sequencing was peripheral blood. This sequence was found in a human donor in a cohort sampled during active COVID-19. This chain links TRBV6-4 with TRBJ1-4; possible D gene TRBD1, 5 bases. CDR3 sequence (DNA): TGTGCCAGCAGTCTACAGGTGGGGCCCAATGAAAAACTGTTTTTT. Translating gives CASSLQVGPNEKLFF.